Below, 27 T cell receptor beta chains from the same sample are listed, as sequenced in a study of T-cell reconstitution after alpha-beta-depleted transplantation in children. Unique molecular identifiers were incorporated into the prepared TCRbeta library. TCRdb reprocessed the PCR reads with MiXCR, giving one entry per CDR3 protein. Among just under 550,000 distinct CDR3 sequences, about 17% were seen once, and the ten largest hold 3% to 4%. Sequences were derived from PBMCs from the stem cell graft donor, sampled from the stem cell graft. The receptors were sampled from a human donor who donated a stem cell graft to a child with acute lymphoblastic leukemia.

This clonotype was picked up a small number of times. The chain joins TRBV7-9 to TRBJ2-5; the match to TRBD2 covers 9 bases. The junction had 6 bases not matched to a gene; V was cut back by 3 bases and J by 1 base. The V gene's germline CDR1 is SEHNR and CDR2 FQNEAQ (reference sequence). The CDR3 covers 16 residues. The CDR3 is CASSLGLAPRQETQYF. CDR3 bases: TGTGCCAGCAGCTTGGGACTAGCTCCTCGCCAAGAGACCCAGTACTTC.

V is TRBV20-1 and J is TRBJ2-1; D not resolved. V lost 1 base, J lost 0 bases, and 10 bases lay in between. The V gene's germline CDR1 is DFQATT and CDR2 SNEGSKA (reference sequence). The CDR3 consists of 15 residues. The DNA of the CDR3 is TGCAGTGCTAGAGGGCGGTGGAGCTCCTACAATGAGCAGTTCTTC. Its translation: CSARGRWSSYNEQFF.

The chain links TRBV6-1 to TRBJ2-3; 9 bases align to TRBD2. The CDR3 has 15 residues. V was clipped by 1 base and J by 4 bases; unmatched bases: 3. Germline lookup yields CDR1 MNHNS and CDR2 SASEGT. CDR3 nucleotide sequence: TGTGCCAGCAGTGAAGTGGCGGGAGGGCCAGATACGCAGTATTTT. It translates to CASSEVAGGPDTQYF.

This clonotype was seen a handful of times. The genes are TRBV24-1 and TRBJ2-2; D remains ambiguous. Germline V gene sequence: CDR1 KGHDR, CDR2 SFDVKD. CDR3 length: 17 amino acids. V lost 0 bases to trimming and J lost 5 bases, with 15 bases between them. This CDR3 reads CATSDLGMSRKTGELFF. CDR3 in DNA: TGTGCCACCAGTGATTTGGGAATGTCGAGGAAAACCGGGGAGCTGTTTTTT.

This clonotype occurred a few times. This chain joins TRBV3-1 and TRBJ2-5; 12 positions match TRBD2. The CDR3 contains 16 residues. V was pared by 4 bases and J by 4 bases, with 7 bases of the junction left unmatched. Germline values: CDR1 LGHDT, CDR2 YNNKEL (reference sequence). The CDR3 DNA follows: TGTGCCAGCAGCCCCCTCCCGGGACTAGCGGGAGAGACCCAGTACTTC. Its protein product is CASSPLPGLAGETQYF.

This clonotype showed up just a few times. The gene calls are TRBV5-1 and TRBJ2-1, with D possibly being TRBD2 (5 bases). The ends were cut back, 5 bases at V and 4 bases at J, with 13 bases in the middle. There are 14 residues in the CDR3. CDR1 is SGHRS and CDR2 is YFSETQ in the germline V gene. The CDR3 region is CASSSIDYYNEQFF. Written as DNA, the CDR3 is TGCGCCAGCAGTTCAATCGACTATTACAATGAGCAGTTCTTC.

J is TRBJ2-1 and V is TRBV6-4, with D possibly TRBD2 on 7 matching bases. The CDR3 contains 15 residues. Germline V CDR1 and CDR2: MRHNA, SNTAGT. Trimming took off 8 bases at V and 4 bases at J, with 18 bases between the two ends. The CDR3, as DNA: TGTGCCAGCGGAGACACGAGCGGGACATACAATGAGCAGTTCTTC. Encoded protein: CASGDTSGTYNEQFF.

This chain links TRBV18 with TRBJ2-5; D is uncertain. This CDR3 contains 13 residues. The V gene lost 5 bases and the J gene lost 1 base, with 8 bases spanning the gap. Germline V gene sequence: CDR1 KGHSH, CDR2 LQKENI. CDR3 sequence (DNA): TGTGCCAGCTCAACATTCCTCCAAGAGACCCAGTACTTC. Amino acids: CASSTFLQETQYF.

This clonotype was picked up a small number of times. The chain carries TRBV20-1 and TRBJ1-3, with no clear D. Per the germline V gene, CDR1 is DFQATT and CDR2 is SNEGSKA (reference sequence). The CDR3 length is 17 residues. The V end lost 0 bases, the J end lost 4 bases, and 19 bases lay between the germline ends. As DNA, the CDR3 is TGCAGTGCTAGAGATGCGTCGGCCAAAGGGAGAGGAAACACCATATATTTT. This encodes CSARDASAKGRGNTIYF.

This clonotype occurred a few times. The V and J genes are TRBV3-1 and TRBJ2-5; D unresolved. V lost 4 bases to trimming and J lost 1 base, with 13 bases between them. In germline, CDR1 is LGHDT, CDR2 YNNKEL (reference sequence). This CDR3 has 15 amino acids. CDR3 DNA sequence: TGTGCCAGCAGCCCCCAGCTAGGCAGCCAAGAGACCCAGTACTTC. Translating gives CASSPQLGSQETQYF.

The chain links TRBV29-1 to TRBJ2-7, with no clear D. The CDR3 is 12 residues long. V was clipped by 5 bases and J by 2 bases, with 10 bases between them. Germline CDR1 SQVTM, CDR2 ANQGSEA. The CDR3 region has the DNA TGCAGCGTTTTCGTGAGCACCTACGAGCAGTACTTC. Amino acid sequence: CSVFVSTYEQYF.

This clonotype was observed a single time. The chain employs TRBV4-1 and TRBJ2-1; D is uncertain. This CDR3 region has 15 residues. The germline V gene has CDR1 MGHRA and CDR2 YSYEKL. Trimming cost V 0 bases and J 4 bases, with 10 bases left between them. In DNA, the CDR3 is TGCGCCAGCAGCCAAGATATTCTAGATTACAATGAGCAGTTCTTC. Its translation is CASSQDILDYNEQFF.

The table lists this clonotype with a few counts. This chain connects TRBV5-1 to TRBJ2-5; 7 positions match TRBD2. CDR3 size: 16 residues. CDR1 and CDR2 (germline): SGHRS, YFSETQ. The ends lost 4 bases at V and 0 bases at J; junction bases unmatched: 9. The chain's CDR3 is CASSPRLAEYQETQYF. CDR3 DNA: TGCGCCAGCAGCCCAAGGCTAGCGGAGTACCAAGAGACCCAGTACTTC. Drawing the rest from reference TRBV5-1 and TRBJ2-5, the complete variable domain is KAGVTQTPRYLIKTRGQQVTLSCSPISGHRSVSWYQQTPGQGLQFLFEYFSETQRNKGNFPGRFSGRQFSNSRSEMNVSTLELGDSALYLCASSPRLAEYQETQYFGPGTRLLVL.

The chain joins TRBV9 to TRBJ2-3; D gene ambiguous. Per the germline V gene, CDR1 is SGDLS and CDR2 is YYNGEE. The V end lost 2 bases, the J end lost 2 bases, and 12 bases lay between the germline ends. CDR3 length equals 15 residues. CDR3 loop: CASSVSPTPTDTQYF. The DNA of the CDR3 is TGTGCCAGCAGCGTTAGTCCAACCCCCACAGATACGCAGTATTTT.

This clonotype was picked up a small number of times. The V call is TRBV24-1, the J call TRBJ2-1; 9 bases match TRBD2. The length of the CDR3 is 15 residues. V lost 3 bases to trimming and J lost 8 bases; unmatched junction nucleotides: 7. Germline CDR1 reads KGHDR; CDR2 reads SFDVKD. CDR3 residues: CATSDTLAGAHEQFF. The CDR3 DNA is TGTGCCACCAGTGATACATTAGCGGGAGCGCATGAGCAGTTCTTC.

CDR3 amino acids: CASSVDGGYTDTQYF. The CDR3 DNA is TGTGCCAGCAGCGTAGATGGGGGTTATACAGATACGCAGTATTTT. The V and J genes are TRBV9 and TRBJ2-3; perhaps D is TRBD1 or TRBD2 (5 bases each). CDR3 length: 15 amino acids. The germline V and J ends were trimmed by 0 bases and 3 bases, with 11 bases remaining between them. Germline lookup yields CDR1 SGDLS and CDR2 YYNGEE.

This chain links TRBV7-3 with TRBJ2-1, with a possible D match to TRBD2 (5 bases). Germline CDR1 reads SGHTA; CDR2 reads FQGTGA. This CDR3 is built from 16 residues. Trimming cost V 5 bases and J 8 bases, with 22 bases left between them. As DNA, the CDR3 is TGTGCCAGCAGCCCCGCCCCGGAGGCCGCTAAGGATGAGCAGTTCTTC. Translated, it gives CASSPAPEAAKDEQFF.

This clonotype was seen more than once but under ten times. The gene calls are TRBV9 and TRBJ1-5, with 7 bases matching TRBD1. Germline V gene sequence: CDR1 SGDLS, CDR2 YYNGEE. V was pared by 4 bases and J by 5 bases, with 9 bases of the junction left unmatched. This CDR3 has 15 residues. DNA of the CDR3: TGTGCCAGCAGCACCACAGGGGCAGACTATCAGCCCCAGCATTTT. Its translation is CASSTTGADYQPQHF.

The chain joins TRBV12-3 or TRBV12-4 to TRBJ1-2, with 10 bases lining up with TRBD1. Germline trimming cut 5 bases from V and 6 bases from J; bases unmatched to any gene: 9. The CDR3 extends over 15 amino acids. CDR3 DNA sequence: TGTGCCAGCAGTCGGGGACAGGGGAAGTTGGATGGCTACACCTTC. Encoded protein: CASSRGQGKLDGYTF.

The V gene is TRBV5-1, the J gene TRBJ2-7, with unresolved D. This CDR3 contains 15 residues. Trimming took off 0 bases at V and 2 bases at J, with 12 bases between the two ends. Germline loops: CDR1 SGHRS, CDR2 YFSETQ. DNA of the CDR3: TGCGCCAGCAGCTTGGTCGTCGGAAGGACCTACGAGCAGTACTTC. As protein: CASSLVVGRTYEQYF.

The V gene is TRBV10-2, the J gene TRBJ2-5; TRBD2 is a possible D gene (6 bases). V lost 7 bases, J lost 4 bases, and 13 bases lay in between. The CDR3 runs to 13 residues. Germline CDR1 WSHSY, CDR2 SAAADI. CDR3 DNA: TGCGCCAGCACCTCAGGGACTCCAGAGACCCAGTACTTC. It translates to CASTSGTPETQYF.

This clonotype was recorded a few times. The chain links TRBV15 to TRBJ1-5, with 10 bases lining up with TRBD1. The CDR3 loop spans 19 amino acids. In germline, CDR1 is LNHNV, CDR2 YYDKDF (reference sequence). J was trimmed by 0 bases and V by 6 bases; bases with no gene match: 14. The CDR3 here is CATSYRGGTGVYSNQPQHF. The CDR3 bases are TGTGCCACCAGTTACCGGGGTGGGACAGGGGTCTATAGCAATCAGCCCCAGCATTTT.

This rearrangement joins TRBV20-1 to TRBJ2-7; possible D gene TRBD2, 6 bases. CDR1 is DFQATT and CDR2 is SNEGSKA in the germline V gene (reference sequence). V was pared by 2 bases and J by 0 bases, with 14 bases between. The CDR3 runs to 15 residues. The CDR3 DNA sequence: TGCAGTGCTAGACTGGCGGGGCTGAGCTCCTACGAGCAGTACTTC. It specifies CSARLAGLSSYEQYF.

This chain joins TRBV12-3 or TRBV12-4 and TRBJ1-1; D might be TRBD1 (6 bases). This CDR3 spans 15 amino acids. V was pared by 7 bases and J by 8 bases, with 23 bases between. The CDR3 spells CASKKGQGYHLEAFF. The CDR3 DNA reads TGTGCCAGCAAGAAGGGGCAGGGGTATCACTTGGAAGCTTTCTTT.

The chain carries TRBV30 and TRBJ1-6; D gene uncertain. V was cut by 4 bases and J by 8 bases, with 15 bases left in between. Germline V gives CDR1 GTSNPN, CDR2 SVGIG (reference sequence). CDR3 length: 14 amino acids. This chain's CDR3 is CAWNGRAGDSPLHF. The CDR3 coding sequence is TGTGCCTGGAATGGACGAGCCGGCGATTCACCCCTCCACTTT.

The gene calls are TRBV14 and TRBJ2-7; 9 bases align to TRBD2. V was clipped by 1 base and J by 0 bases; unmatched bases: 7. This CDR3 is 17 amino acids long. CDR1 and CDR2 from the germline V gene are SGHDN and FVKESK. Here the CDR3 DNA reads TGTGCCAGCAGCCAAGTCGATGGAGCGGGAGGCTCCTACGAGCAGTACTTC. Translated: CASSQVDGAGGSYEQYF.

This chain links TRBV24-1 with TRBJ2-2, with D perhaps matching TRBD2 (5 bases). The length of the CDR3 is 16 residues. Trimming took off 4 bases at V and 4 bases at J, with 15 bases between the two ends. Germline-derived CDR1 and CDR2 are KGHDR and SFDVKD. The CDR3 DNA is TGTGCCACCAGTGACTTCGGGGTGGGGAGCACCGGGGAGCTGTTTTTT. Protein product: CATSDFGVGSTGELFF.